These 23 T cell receptor beta chains came from one sample sequenced in a study of T cell responses to AZD1222 COVID-19 vaccine. Generated by immunoSEQ multiplex PCR, the TCRdb table keeps only in-frame clones and is missing some. The sample shows 120,000 to 150,000 clones, about 86% of them seen only once. Sequencing used peripheral blood, obtained on day 0 of AZD1222 vaccination. These receptors came from an adult in good health.

The rearrangement uses TRBV19 and TRBJ2-5; D is ambiguous. V was pared by 5 bases and J by 5 bases, with 6 bases between. This CDR3 has 11 residues. The germline CDR1 and CDR2 sequences are LNHDA and SQIVND (reference sequence). The CDR3 protein is CASSQAETQYF. CDR3 coding DNA: TGTGCCAGTAGTCAGGCCGAGACCCAGTACTTC. Full variable domain (missing parts from reference TRBV19 and TRBJ2-5): DGGITQSPKYLFRKEGQNVTLSCEQNLNHDAMYWYRQDPGQGLRLIYYSQIVNDFQKGDIAEGYSVSREKKESFPLTVTSAQKNPTAFYLCASSQAETQYFGPGTRLLVL.

The chain carries TRBV7-3 and TRBJ2-1; 8 bases fit TRBD2. With 2 bases clipped from V and 9 bases from J, the junction kept 6 bases outside the gene matches. The CDR3 runs to 14 residues. Germline V CDR1 and CDR2: SGHTA, FQGTGA. CDR3 sequence reads: CASSLVVREGEQFF. The CDR3 DNA sequence: TGTGCCAGCAGCTTAGTAGTCCGGGAGGGTGAGCAGTTCTTC. Looking up the rest from reference TRBV7-3 and TRBJ2-1 gives the full variable domain: GAGVSQTPSNKVTEKGKYVELRCDPISGHTALYWYRQSLGQGPEFLIYFQGTGAADDSGLPNDRFFAVRPEGSVSTLKIQRTERGDSAVYLCASSLVVREGEQFFGPGTRLTVL.

The J gene is TRBJ2-1, the V gene TRBV9; 8 bases match TRBD2. V lost 0 bases, J lost 0 bases, and 2 bases stayed unmatched. The germline V gene has CDR1 SGDLS and CDR2 YYNGEE. The CDR3 totals 16 residues. The CDR3 spells CASSVEGLGSYNEQFF. For the CDR3, the DNA is TGTGCCAGCAGCGTAGAGGGACTAGGCTCCTACAATGAGCAGTTCTTC.

CDR3: CAIDQSSRPEAFF. The CDR3, as DNA: TGTGCCATCGATCAGTCGAGTAGGCCTGAAGCTTTCTTT. The V and J genes are TRBV18 and TRBJ1-1; D is undetermined. V lost 10 bases, J lost 6 bases, and 18 bases lay in between. This CDR3 comprises 13 residues. The germline V gene has CDR1 KGHSH and CDR2 LQKENI.

This clone was found once. J is TRBJ2-3 and V is TRBV19; 7 bases align to TRBD1. The CDR3 is 15 amino acids. V dropped 5 bases and J dropped 2; count of bases not matched to a gene: 7. Per germline, CDR1 LNHDA and CDR2 SQIVND (reference sequence). As DNA, the CDR3 is TGTGCCAGTAGTGTAGGACAGGTCTCCACAGATACGCAGTATTTT. Protein product: CASSVGQVSTDTQYF.

In this sample, this clone turned up once. V gene TRBV3-1 (or the pseudogene TRBV3-2) combines with J gene TRBJ2-7; tentatively, D is TRBD2 (6 bases). The CDR3 covers 15 residues. Looked up from germline, CDR1 is LGHDT and CDR2 is YNNKEL (reference sequence). V shed 4 bases and J shed 2 bases, with 15 bases lying between them. CDR3 DNA sequence: TGTGCCAGCAGCCCTGTGCCGGGAGCCCCCTACGAGCAGTACTTC. Translation gives CASSPVPGAPYEQYF.

The table lists this clone with a few counts. The chain uses TRBV30 and TRBJ1-1; D gene uncertain. Germline assignment: CDR1 GTSNPN and CDR2 SVGIG (reference sequence). Deletions cut 3 bases from V and 10 bases from J, with 12 bases between. This CDR3 spans 11 amino acids. The CDR3 sequence: CAWRPLLGAFF. CDR3 coding DNA: TGTGCCTGGAGACCCCTCCTTGGAGCTTTCTTT.

The rearrangement joins TRBV10-2 to TRBJ2-7, with a weak D call TRBD1 (5 bases). The CDR3 is 13 residues long. Germline V gene lookup returns CDR1 WSHSY and CDR2 SAAADI. V dropped 2 bases and J dropped 9 bases, with 14 bases sitting between them. CDR3 DNA sequence: TGCGCCAGCAGTGAGGACAGTAATTCGGTGCAGTACTTC. Protein product: CASSEDSNSVQYF.

The chain has TRBV4-3 and TRBJ2-7, with 9 bases aligning to TRBD2. V lost 1 base and J lost 3; bases outside the gene matches: 4. CDR1 is LGHNA and CDR2 is YSLEER in the germline V gene. This CDR3 has 15 amino acids. CDR3 protein: CASSQGTSAHYEQYF. The CDR3, as DNA: TGCGCCAGCAGCCAAGGGACTAGCGCCCACTACGAGCAGTACTTC.

This sequence joins TRBV7-8 and TRBJ2-1; unclear D gene. Per the germline V gene, CDR1 is SGHVS and CDR2 is FQNEAQ. This CDR3 is built from 15 residues. V was cut by 0 bases and J by 5 bases, with 11 bases left in between. DNA for the CDR3: TGTGCCAGCAGCTTAGCCTTTGGAAAGGACAATGAGCAGTTCTTC. Residues: CASSLAFGKDNEQFF.

V usage is TRBV7-6 and J usage is TRBJ2-2; no clear D gene. The CDR3 spans 13 residues. Trimming pared 5 bases from V and 3 bases from J, leaving 7 bases between. Germline assignment: CDR1 SGHVS and CDR2 FNYEAQ. DNA for the CDR3: TGTGCCAGCAGCCCCCGGGACACCGGGGAGCTGTTTTTT. Translation gives CASSPRDTGELFF.

This chain connects TRBV10-3 to TRBJ2-3; D is possibly TRBD1 (5 bases). The CDR3 is made up of 15 amino acids. Trimming stripped 3 bases from V and 2 bases from J, with 12 bases between. Germline lookup yields CDR1 ENHRY and CDR2 SYGVKD. CDR3 amino acids: CAISEMGPPTDTQYF. Here the CDR3 DNA reads TGTGCCATCAGTGAAATGGGGCCTCCCACAGATACGCAGTATTTT.

The J gene is TRBJ1-1, the V gene TRBV5-5; D is unclear. This CDR3 has 16 amino acids. The V gene lost 0 bases and the J gene lost 1 base, with 13 bases spanning the gap. The germline V gene has CDR1 SGHKS and CDR2 YYEKEE (reference sequence). The CDR3 DNA sequence: TGTGCCAGCAGCTTGGACTATCGAGGGTCGAACACTGAAGCTTTCTTT. Translating gives CASSLDYRGSNTEAFF. The full variable domain, completed using reference TRBV5-5 and TRBJ1-1, is DAGVTQSPTHLIKTRGQQVTLRCSPISGHKSVSWYQQVLGQGPQFIFQYYEKEERGRGNFPDRFSARQFPNYSSELNVNALLLGDSALYLCASSLDYRGSNTEAFFGQGTRLTVV.

V and J are TRBV5-6 and TRBJ2-2; 12 nucleotides match TRBD2. After removal of 2 bases from V and 1 base from J, the junction contained 9 bases not matched to a gene. The CDR3 covers 19 residues. Germline V gene sequence: CDR1 SGHDT, CDR2 YYEEEE. The CDR3 coding sequence is TGTGCCAGCAGCTTCGGACTAGCGGGGACCTTCCTGAACACCGGGGAGCTGTTTTTT. The encoded protein is CASSFGLAGTFLNTGELFF. Full variable domain (outside the CDR3, taken from reference TRBV5-6 and TRBJ2-2): DAGVTQSPTHLIKTRGQQVTLRCSPKSGHDTVSWYQQALGQGPQFIFQYYEEEERQRGNFPDRFSGHQFPNYSSELNVNALLLGDSALYLCASSFGLAGTFLNTGELFFGEGSRLTVL.

This chain joins TRBV6-2 or TRBV6-3 and TRBJ2-1, with 8 bases identical to TRBD2. The CDR3 sequence is 16 residues long. V lost 5 bases, J lost 4 bases, and 10 bases stayed unmatched. In germline, CDR1 is MNHEY, CDR2 SVGEGT. The CDR3 DNA follows: TGTGCCAGCAGTCAGTTAACTAGCGGATTATACAATGAGCAGTTCTTC. Amino acids: CASSQLTSGLYNEQFF.

The J gene is TRBJ2-1, the V gene TRBV3-1 (or the pseudogene TRBV3-2), with D uncertain. Trimming removed 4 bases at V and 5 bases at J, with 3 bases between. CDR3 size: 11 residues. Germline values: CDR1 LGHDT, CDR2 YNNKEL (reference sequence). This CDR3 reads CASSLNNEQFF. The CDR3 nucleotides read TGTGCCAGCAGCCTGAACAATGAGCAGTTCTTC.

This sequence joins TRBV19 and TRBJ1-6, with D possibly being TRBD1 (5 bases). The germline V gene encodes CDR1 LNHDA and CDR2 SQIVND (reference sequence). CDR3 length: 12 residues. V lost 6 bases and J lost 10, with 10 bases in between. The chain's CDR3 is CASRSTDSPLHF. As DNA, the CDR3 is TGTGCCAGTAGGTCGACAGACTCACCCCTCCACTTT.

This chain connects TRBV27 to TRBJ1-1, with 7 positions matching TRBD1. The CDR3 totals 13 residues. CDR1 MNHEY and CDR2 SMNVEV come from the germline V gene (reference sequence). Trimming at V came to 4 bases and at J to 8 bases, leaving 7 bases not matched to a gene. CDR3 nucleotide sequence: TGTGCCAGCAGTTGGGACAGCGCAAGCGAAGCTTTCTTT. Its protein product is CASSWDSASEAFF.

For the CDR3, the DNA is TGTGCCAGCACCCCCCCGCCAACTAGCAATCAGCCCCAGCATTTT. It specifies CASTPPPTSNQPQHF. This chain connects TRBV28 to TRBJ1-5; D ambiguous. This CDR3 contains 15 residues. Germline CDR1 reads MDHEN; CDR2 reads SYDVKM. Trimming left V 7 bases short and J 0 bases short, with 13 bases between.

As for this clone: Other DNA sequences in this sample translate to the same CDR3. The rearrangement uses TRBV11-2 and TRBJ2-1; no firm D call. Germline V gene sequence: CDR1 SGHAT, CDR2 FQNNGV. The V and J ends lost 1 base and 4 bases respectively, with 5 bases between them. This CDR3 has 13 residues. The chain's CDR3 is CASSLAGYNEQFF. The DNA of the CDR3 is TGTGCCAGCAGCTTAGCGGGTTACAATGAGCAGTTCTTC.

This chain connects TRBV5-5 to TRBJ1-4, with TRBD1 matching over 9 bases. The V segment lost 3 bases and the J segment 2 bases; nucleotides outside the gene matches: 11. The V gene's germline CDR1 is SGHKS and CDR2 YYEKEE (reference sequence). This CDR3 is built from 18 residues. The CDR3 spells CASSYLSRDRVTNEKLFF. The CDR3 DNA reads as TGTGCCAGCAGCTACCTGTCCCGGGACAGGGTTACTAATGAAAAACTGTTTTTT.

Written as DNA, the CDR3 is TGTGCCAGCAGCCAGACCGGGGCCGTACGCGAGCAGTACTTC. It encodes CASSQTGAVREQYF. The chain is built from TRBV4-2 and TRBJ2-7; D may correspond to TRBD1 or TRBD2 (5 bases each). Germline V lookup: CDR1 LGHNA, CDR2 YNFKEQ. CDR3 size: 14 residues. Trimming removed 3 bases from V and 6 bases from J, with 15 bases in between.

The chain links TRBV6-2 or TRBV6-3 to TRBJ2-7; tentatively, D is TRBD1 or TRBD2 (5 bases each). Germline V lookup: CDR1 MNHEY, CDR2 SVGEGT. Trimming left V 3 bases short and J 4 bases short, with 7 bases between. The CDR3 contains 12 residues. Written as DNA, the CDR3 is TGTGCCAGCAGTTATGAGGGGTACGAGCAGTACTTC. This codes for CASSYEGYEQYF.